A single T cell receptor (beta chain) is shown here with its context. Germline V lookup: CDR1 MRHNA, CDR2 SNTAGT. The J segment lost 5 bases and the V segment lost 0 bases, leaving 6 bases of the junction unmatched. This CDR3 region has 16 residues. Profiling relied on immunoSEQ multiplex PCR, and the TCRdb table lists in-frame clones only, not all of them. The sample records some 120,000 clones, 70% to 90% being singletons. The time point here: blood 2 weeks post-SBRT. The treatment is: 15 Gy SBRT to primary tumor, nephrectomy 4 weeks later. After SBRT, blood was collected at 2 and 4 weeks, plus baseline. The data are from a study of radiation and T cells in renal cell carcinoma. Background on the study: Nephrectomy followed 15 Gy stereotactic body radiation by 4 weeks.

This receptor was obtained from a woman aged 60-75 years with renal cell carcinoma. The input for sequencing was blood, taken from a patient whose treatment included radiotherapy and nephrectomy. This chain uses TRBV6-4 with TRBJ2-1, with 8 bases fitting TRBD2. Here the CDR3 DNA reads TGTGCCAGCAGTGACTCTTACGGGAGGGCGAACAATGAGCAGTTCTTC. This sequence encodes CASSDSYGRANNEQFF.